Sequencing of this T cell receptor beta chain was carried out in a study of beta chain features in type 1 diabetes. General observations from the study: Researchers report that Type 1 diabetes patients had moderately but significantly shorter TCRB CDR3s across all four CD4+ subsets. Still unanswered here is whether HLA type influences TCRB rearrangement. Insertions at VDJ junctions were less frequent in type 1 diabetes patients. These patients also deleted more nucleotides at the same junctions.

V lost 4 bases and J 4 bases, leaving 13 bases between the germline ends. The CDR3 spans 14 residues. Germline values: CDR1 PRHDT, CDR2 FYEKMQ (reference sequence). At least ten counts were recorded for this clone. The antigen remains unidentified. Based on CD45RO/CCR7/CD25/CD127/CD95/CD27, CD4+ regulatory, stem cell-like memory, naive and central memory cells were sorted. Reverse transcription of all isolated RNA meant that expressed TCRB transcripts were sequenced. About 3.57 million reads per sample were averaged for naive, central memory and regulatory samples. The protocol was immunoSEQ multiplex PCR, while the TCRdb copy is restricted to in-frame clones and leaves out a portion. The data show fewer than 400,000 clones, around 9.3% seen once.

The J gene is TRBJ2-5, the V gene TRBV13; D uncertain. The specimen was central memory CD4+ T cells from blood. The sequence was collected from a young man with type 1 diabetes. The CDR3 spells CASSSTGLGETQYF. In DNA, the CDR3 is TGTGCCAGCAGCTCCACCGGGTTAGGAGAGACCCAGTACTTC.